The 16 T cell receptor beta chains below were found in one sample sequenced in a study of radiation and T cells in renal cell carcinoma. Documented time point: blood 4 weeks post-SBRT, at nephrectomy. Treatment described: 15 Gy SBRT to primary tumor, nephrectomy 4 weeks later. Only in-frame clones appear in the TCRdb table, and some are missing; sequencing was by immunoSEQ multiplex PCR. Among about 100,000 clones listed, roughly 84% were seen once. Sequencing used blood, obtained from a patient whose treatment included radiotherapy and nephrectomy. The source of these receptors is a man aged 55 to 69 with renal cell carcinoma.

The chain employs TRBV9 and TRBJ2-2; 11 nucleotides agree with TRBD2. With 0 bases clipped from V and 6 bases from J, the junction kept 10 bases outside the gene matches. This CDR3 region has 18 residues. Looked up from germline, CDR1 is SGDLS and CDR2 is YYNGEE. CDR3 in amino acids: CASSVEGTSGSWAGELFF. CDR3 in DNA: TGTGCCAGCAGCGTAGAAGGGACTAGCGGTTCTTGGGCCGGGGAGCTGTTTTTT.

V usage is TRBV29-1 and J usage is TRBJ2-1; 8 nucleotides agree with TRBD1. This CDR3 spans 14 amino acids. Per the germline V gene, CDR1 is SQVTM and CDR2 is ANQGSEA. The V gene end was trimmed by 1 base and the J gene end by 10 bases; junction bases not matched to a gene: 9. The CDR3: CSVEAMTGEEEQFF. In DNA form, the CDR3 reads TGCAGCGTTGAAGCTATGACAGGGGAAGAAGAGCAGTTCTTC.

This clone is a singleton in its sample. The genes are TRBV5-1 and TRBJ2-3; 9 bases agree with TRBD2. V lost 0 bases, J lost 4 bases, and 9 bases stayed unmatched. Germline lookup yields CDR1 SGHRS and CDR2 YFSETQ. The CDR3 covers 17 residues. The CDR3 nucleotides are TGCGCCAGCAGCTTGGTAGCTAGCGGGAACCGCCCAGATACGCAGTATTTT. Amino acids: CASSLVASGNRPDTQYF. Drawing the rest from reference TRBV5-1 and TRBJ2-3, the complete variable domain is KAGVTQTPRYLIKTRGQQVTLSCSPISGHRSVSWYQQTPGQGLQFLFEYFSETQRNKGNFPGRFSGRQFSNSRSEMNVSTLELGDSALYLCASSLVASGNRPDTQYFGPGTRLTVL.

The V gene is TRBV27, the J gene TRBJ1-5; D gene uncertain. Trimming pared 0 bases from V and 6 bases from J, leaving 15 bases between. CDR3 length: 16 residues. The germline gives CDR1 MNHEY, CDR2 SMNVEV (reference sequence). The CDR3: CASSLSVGGIGQPQHF. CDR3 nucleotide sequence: TGTGCCAGCAGTTTATCGGTTGGAGGTATAGGTCAGCCCCAGCATTTT.

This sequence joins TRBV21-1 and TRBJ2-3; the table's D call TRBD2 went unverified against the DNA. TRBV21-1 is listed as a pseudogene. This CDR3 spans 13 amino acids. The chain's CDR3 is CAAALAGADTQYF. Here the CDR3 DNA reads TGTGCAGCGGCTCTAGCGGGAGCAGATACGCAGTATTTT.

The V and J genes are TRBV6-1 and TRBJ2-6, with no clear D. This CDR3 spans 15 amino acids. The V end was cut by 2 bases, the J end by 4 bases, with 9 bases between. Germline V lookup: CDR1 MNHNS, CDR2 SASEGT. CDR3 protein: CASSEQGTGANVLTF. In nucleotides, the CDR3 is TGTGCCAGCAGTGAACAAGGTACGGGGGCCAACGTCCTGACTTTC.

The CDR3 DNA reads TGTGCCAGCAGCTTTGGTGGAGGGTTTACTGAAGCTTTCTTT. Protein product: CASSFGGGFTEAFF. The chain recombines TRBV5-6 with TRBJ1-1; D gene unclear. Germline CDR1 reads SGHDT; CDR2 reads YYEEEE. The CDR3 sequence is 14 residues long. The V end was cut by 2 bases, the J end by 5 bases, with 13 bases between.

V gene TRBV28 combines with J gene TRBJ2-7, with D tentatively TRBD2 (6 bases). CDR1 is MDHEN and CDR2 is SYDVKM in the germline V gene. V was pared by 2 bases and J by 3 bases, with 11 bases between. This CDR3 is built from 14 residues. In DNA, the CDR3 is TGTGCCAGCAGTTTACCCTACGGGGGCTACGAGCAGTACTTC. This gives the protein CASSLPYGGYEQYF.

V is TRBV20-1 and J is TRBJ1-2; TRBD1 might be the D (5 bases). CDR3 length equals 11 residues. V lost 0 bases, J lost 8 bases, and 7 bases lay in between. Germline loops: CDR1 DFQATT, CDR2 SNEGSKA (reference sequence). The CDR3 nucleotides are TGCAGTGCTAGAGATGGGGGGGGCTACACCTTC. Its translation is CSARDGGGYTF.

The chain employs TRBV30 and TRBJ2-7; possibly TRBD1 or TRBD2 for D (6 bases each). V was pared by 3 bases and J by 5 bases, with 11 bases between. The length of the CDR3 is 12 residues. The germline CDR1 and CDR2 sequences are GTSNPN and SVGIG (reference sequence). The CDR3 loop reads CAWSRGGDEQYF. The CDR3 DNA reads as TGTGCCTGGAGCAGGGGCGGGGACGAGCAGTACTTC. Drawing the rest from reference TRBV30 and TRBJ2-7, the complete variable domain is SQTIHQWPATLVQPVGSPLSLECTVEGTSNPNLYWYRQAAGRGLQLLFYSVGIGQISSEVPQNLSASRPQDRQFILSSKKLLLSDSGFYLCAWSRGGDEQYFGPGTRLTVT.

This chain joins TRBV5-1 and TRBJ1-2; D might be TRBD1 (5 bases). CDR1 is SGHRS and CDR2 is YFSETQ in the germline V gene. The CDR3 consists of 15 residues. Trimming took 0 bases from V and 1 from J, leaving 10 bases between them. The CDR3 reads CASSLAGPYNYGYTF. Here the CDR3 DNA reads TGCGCCAGCAGCTTGGCAGGGCCTTATAACTATGGCTACACCTTC.

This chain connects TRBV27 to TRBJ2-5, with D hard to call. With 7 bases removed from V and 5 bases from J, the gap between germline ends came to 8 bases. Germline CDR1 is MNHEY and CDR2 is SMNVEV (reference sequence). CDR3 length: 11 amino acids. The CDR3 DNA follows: TGTGCCAGCACCCCGAGGGAGACCCAGTACTTC. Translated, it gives CASTPRETQYF.

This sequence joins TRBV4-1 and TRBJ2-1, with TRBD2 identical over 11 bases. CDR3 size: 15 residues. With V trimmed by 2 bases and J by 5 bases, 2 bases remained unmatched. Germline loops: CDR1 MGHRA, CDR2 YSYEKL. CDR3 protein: CASSQLGLADNEQFF. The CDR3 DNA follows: TGCGCCAGCAGCCAATTGGGACTAGCGGACAATGAGCAGTTCTTC.

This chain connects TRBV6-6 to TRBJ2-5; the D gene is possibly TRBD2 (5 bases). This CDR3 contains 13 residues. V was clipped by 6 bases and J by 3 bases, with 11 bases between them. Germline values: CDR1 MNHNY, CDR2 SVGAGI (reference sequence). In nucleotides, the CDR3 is TGTGCCAGCAGAGGGAGCGTTGAAGAGACCCAGTACTTC. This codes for CASRGSVEETQYF.

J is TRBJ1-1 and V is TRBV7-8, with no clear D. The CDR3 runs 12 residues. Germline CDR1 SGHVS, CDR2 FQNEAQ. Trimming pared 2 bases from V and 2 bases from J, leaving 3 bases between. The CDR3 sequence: CASSLFNTEAFF. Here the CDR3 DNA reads TGTGCCAGCAGCTTATTTAACACTGAAGCTTTCTTT.

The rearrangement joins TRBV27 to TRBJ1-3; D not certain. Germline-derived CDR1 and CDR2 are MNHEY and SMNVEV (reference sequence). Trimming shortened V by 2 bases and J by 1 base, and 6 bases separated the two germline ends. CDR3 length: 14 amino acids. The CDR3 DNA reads TGTGCCAGCAGTTTACGGGCATCTGGAAACACCATATATTTT. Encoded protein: CASSLRASGNTIYF.